This T cell receptor (beta chain) was found in a study of spatial heterogeneity in lung cancer. One entry per CDR3 protein, called by TCRdb with MiXCR from the 5' RACE reads. The sample holds about 120,000 distinct CDR3 sequences, 10% to 15% seen once. This clonotype has ten or more counts. Sample time point: blood at routine non-recurrence follow-up after resection. Extraction of whole RNA from tumor, nontumor lung or frozen PBMC preceded unsorted sequencing. Losses at the gene ends were 7 bases for V and 1 base for J; bases not matched to a gene: 10. CDR3 length equals 15 residues. Per germline, CDR1 SGHTA and CDR2 FQGNSA.

The specimen comprised PBMCs, sampled at follow-up. The sequence was collected from a male donor with early-stage non-small cell lung cancer. V gene TRBV7-2 combines with J gene TRBJ2-7, with 7 bases matching TRBD2. The CDR3 bases are TGTGCCAGCAACAGGTTTCAAGCGGGATCCTACGAGCAGTACTTC. Translation gives CASNRFQAGSYEQYF.